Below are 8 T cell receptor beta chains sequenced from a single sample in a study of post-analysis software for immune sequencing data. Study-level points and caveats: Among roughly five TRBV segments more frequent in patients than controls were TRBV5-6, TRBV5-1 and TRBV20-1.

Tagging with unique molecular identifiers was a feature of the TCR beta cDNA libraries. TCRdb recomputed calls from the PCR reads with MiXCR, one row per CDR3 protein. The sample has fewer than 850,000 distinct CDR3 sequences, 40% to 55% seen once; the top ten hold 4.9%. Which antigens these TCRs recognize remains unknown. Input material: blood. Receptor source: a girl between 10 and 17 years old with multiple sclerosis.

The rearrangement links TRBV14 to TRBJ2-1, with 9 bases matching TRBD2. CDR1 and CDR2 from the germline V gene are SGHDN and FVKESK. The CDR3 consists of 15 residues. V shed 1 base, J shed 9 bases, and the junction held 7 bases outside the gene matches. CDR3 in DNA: TGTGCCAGCAGCCAAGTAGGTCTAGCGGGGACTGAGCAGTTCTTC. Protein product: CASSQVGLAGTEQFF.

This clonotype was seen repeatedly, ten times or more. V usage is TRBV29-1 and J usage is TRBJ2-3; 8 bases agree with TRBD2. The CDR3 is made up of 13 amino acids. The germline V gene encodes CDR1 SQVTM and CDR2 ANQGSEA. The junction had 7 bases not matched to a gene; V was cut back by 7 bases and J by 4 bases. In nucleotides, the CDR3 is TGCAGCGCCCGAGCGGGAGAGGCAGATACGCAGTATTTT. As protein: CSARAGEADTQYF.

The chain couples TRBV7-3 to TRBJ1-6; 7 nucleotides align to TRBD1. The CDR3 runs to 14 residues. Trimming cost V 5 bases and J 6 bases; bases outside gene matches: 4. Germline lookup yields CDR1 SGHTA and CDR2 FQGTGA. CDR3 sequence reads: CASSLTGVNSPLHF. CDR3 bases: TGTGCCAGCAGCCTCACAGGGGTTAATTCACCCCTCCACTTT.

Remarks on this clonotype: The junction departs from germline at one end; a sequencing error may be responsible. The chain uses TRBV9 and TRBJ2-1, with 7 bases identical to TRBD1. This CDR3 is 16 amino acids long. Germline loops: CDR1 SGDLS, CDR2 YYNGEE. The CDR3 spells CASSHSRDSSYNEQFF. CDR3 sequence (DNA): TGCGCCAGCAGCCACTCACGGGACAGCTCCTACAATGAGCAGTTCTTC.

CDR3 coding DNA: TGCAGTGCTATCCCGGGAGGCAGTCCCTACGAGCAGTACTTC. Translating gives CSAIPGGSPYEQYF. The chain is built from TRBV20-1 and TRBJ2-7; 7 positions agree with TRBD2. CDR3 length equals 14 residues. Per germline, CDR1 DFQATT and CDR2 SNEGSKA (reference sequence). J was trimmed by 2 bases and V by 4 bases; bases with no gene match: 8.

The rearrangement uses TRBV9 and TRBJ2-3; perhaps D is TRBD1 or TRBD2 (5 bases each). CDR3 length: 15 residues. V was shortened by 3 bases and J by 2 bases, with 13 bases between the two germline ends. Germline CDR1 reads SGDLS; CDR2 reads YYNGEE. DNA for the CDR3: TGTGCCAGCAGCGCCCGGGACGGCGACACAGATACGCAGTATTTT. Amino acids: CASSARDGDTDTQYF.

The CDR3 region is CSARSLAGLNEQFF. CDR3 DNA: TGCAGTGCTAGAAGCCTAGCGGGCCTCAATGAGCAGTTCTTC. This sequence joins TRBV20-1 and TRBJ2-1; 8 bases align to TRBD2. Germline V gene lookup returns CDR1 DFQATT and CDR2 SNEGSKA (reference sequence). The CDR3 loop spans 14 amino acids. V lost 2 bases to trimming and J lost 6 bases; unmatched junction nucleotides: 6.

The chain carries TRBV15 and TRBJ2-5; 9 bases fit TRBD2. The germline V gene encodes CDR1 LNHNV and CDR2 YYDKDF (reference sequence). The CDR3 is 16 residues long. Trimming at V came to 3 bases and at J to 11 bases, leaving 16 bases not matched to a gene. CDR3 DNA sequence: TGTGCCACCAGCAGTAGGGCCTTTAGCGGGAGTTGGGGGCAGTACTTC. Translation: CATSSRAFSGSWGQYF.